A selection of T cell receptor beta chains follows, all from one sample in a study of shared clonotypes between healthy human individuals. Using immunoSEQ multiplex PCR, the repertoire was profiled, and TCRdb retains in-frame clones only, with some absent. The sample consists of 2 million to 2.5 million clones, 93% of them appearing once. The material sequenced was naive CD4+ T cells from PBMCs. The origin of the receptors is a man aged 18 to 30 in good health. Some clones in this sample may be carry-over from other donors' samples. CDR3s include the opening cysteine and the closing phenylalanine or tryptophan. Each record gives: D gene, V gene, clone size, J gene, CDR3 length, CDR3 protein, CDR3 DNA. D genes are given only for firm matches. Not all rows give a size; the values are once, few, many and, for expanded clones, a class.

D gene: NA; V gene: TRBV5-4; clone size: once; J gene: TRBJ2-4; CDR3 length: 16; CDR3 protein: CASSLDAALAKNIQYF; CDR3 DNA: TGTGCCAGCAGCTTGGACGCGGCCCTAGCCAAAAACATTCAGTACTTC
D gene: NA; V gene: TRBV16; clone size: few; J gene: TRBJ2-7; CDR3 length: 15; CDR3 protein: CASSPKWGRSYEQYF; CDR3 DNA: TGTGCCAGCAGCCCAAAATGGGGCAGGTCCTACGAGCAGTACTTC
D gene: NA; V gene: TRBV30; clone size: NA; J gene: TRBJ1-3; CDR3 length: 15; CDR3 protein: CAWRVTGSSGNTIYF; CDR3 DNA: TGTGCCTGGAGGGTAACAGGGAGCTCTGGAAACACCATATATTTT
D gene: TRBD1; V gene: TRBV7-2; clone size: NA; J gene: TRBJ2-7; CDR3 length: 14; CDR3 protein: CASSLVRQGSEQYF; CDR3 DNA: TGTGCCAGCAGCTTAGTGAGACAGGGTTCCGAGCAGTACTTC
D gene: NA; V gene: TRBV7-9; clone size: NA; J gene: TRBJ1-4; CDR3 length: 17; CDR3 protein: CASSSIGSSRINEKLFF; CDR3 DNA: TGTGCCAGCAGTTCAATCGGGTCGTCGAGAATTAATGAAAAACTGTTTTTT
D gene: TRBD2; V gene: TRBV7-9; clone size: NA; J gene: TRBJ2-7; CDR3 length: 15; CDR3 protein: CASSTLGLVNVEQYF; CDR3 DNA: TGTGCCAGCAGCACGTTGGGACTAGTGAACGTCGAGCAGTACTTC
D gene: TRBD1; V gene: TRBV7-3; clone size: once; J gene: TRBJ1-2; CDR3 length: 18; CDR3 protein: CASSLTGGGQGSNYGYTF; CDR3 DNA: TGTGCCAGCAGCTTAACCGGGGGCGGACAGGGGTCTAACTATGGCTACACCTTC
D gene: NA; V gene: TRBV18; clone size: NA; J gene: TRBJ1-1; CDR3 length: 14; CDR3 protein: CASSSTDMNTEAFF; CDR3 DNA: TGTGCCAGCTCATCGACAGATATGAACACTGAAGCTTTCTTT
D gene: TRBD1; V gene: TRBV7-2; clone size: NA; J gene: TRBJ2-7; CDR3 length: 14; CDR3 protein: CASSLDIGGSSQYF; CDR3 DNA: TGTGCCAGCAGCTTAGATATAGGGGGCTCTTCACAGTACTTC
D gene: NA; V gene: TRBV9; clone size: NA; J gene: TRBJ1-2; CDR3 length: 13; CDR3 protein: CASSAQPQEGYTF; CDR3 DNA: TGTGCCAGCAGCGCACAGCCTCAAGAAGGCTACACCTTC
D gene: NA; V gene: TRBV5-1; clone size: NA; J gene: TRBJ2-5; CDR3 length: 16; CDR3 protein: CASSPGAPAVQETQYF; CDR3 DNA: TGCGCCAGCAGCCCCGGGGCCCCAGCGGTACAAGAGACCCAGTACTTC
D gene: NA; V gene: TRBV7-2; clone size: NA; J gene: TRBJ2-7; CDR3 length: 11; CDR3 protein: CASSPSYEQYF; CDR3 DNA: TGTGCCAGCAGCCCTAGTTACGAGCAGTACTTC
D gene: TRBD2; V gene: TRBV7-6; clone size: NA; J gene: TRBJ2-5; CDR3 length: 14; CDR3 protein: CASSPGTSGETQYF; CDR3 DNA: TGTGCCAGCAGCCCCGGGACTAGCGGGGAGACCCAGTACTTC
D gene: TRBD2; V gene: TRBV18; clone size: NA; J gene: TRBJ2-1; CDR3 length: 17; CDR3 protein: CASSQTSGSYGYNEQFF; CDR3 DNA: TGTGCCAGCTCACAAACTAGCGGGAGTTACGGCTACAATGAGCAGTTCTTC
D gene: NA; V gene: TRBV29-1; clone size: NA; J gene: TRBJ1-3; CDR3 length: 12; CDR3 protein: CSVQGSGNTIYF; CDR3 DNA: TGCAGCGTACAGGGTTCTGGAAACACCATATATTTT
D gene: NA; V gene: TRBV4-1; clone size: NA; J gene: TRBJ2-1; CDR3 length: 15; CDR3 protein: CASSQESGPYNEQFF; CDR3 DNA: TGCGCCAGCAGCCAAGAGAGCGGTCCCTACAATGAGCAGTTCTTC
D gene: NA; V gene: TRBV2; clone size: NA; J gene: TRBJ1-5; CDR3 length: 13; CDR3 protein: CASSLDLYQPQHF; CDR3 DNA: TGTGCCAGCAGCCTTGACCTATATCAGCCCCAGCATTTT
D gene: NA; V gene: TRBV18; clone size: NA; J gene: TRBJ1-2; CDR3 length: 13; CDR3 protein: CASSPGAGDGYTF; CDR3 DNA: TGTGCCAGCTCACCGGGGGCAGGGGATGGCTACACCTTC
D gene: NA; V gene: TRBV28; clone size: NA; J gene: TRBJ2-2; CDR3 length: 17; CDR3 protein: CASTTPSRQSNTGELFF; CDR3 DNA: TGTGCCAGCACCACCCCCTCCAGACAGTCGAACACCGGGGAGCTGTTTTTT
D gene: NA; V gene: TRBV10-3; clone size: few; J gene: TRBJ1-2; CDR3 length: 15; CDR3 protein: CAISESGTDHYGYTF; CDR3 DNA: TGTGCCATCAGTGAGTCCGGGACGGACCATTATGGCTACACCTTC
D gene: NA; V gene: TRBV25-1; clone size: NA; J gene: TRBJ2-7; CDR3 length: 16; CDR3 protein: CASTATGTLSSYEQYF; CDR3 DNA: TGTGCCAGCACCGCCACCGGGACACTTAGCTCCTACGAGCAGTACTTC
D gene: NA; V gene: TRBV9; clone size: NA; J gene: TRBJ2-1; CDR3 length: 14; CDR3 protein: CASSVGGVWNEQFF; CDR3 DNA: TGTGCCAGCAGCGTCGGCGGGGTATGGAATGAGCAGTTCTTC
D gene: NA; V gene: TRBV5-6; clone size: once; J gene: TRBJ1-2; CDR3 length: 14; CDR3 protein: CASSPPGALYGYTF; CDR3 DNA: TGTGCCAGCAGCCCCCCGGGGGCCCTCTATGGCTACACCTTC
D gene: TRBD2; V gene: TRBV23-1; clone size: NA; J gene: TRBJ2-7; CDR3 length: 16; CDR3 protein: CASSQSGLAVRDEQYF; CDR3 DNA: TGCGCCAGCAGTCAATCAGGCCTAGCGGTCCGGGACGAGCAGTACTTC
D gene: NA; V gene: TRBV2; clone size: few; J gene: TRBJ1-5; CDR3 length: 14; CDR3 protein: CASSASSDNQPQHF; CDR3 DNA: TGTGCCAGCAGTGCTTCAAGTGATAATCAGCCCCAGCATTTT
D gene: NA; V gene: TRBV19; clone size: NA; J gene: TRBJ2-7; CDR3 length: 13; CDR3 protein: CASSIGARGQQYF; CDR3 DNA: TGTGCCAGTAGTATAGGGGCCCGGGGACAGCAGTACTTC
D gene: TRBD2; V gene: TRBV6-1; clone size: NA; J gene: TRBJ2-3; CDR3 length: 15; CDR3 protein: CASSGTSGRVDTQYF; CDR3 DNA: TGTGCCAGCAGTGGGACTAGCGGGAGAGTAGATACGCAGTATTTT
D gene: NA; V gene: TRBV5-4; clone size: NA; J gene: TRBJ2-5; CDR3 length: 13; CDR3 protein: CASSQGPQETQYF; CDR3 DNA: TGTGCCAGCAGCCAGGGTCCCCAAGAGACCCAGTACTTC
D gene: TRBD1; V gene: TRBV19; clone size: NA; J gene: TRBJ1-5; CDR3 length: 15; CDR3 protein: CASRPGDRVYQPQHF; CDR3 DNA: TGTGCCAGTAGACCCGGGGACAGGGTGTATCAGCCCCAGCATTTT
D gene: TRBD2; V gene: TRBV29-1; clone size: NA; J gene: TRBJ2-7; CDR3 length: 15; CDR3 protein: CSVRGTSGRGYEQYF; CDR3 DNA: TGCAGCGTCCGCGGGACTAGCGGGAGAGGCTACGAGCAGTACTTC
D gene: NA; V gene: TRBV18; clone size: NA; J gene: TRBJ2-7; CDR3 length: 13; CDR3 protein: CASSPSHTPGLHF; CDR3 DNA: TGTGCCAGCTCACCCTCCCACACTCCGGGACTGCACTTC
D gene: TRBD2; V gene: TRBV18; clone size: NA; J gene: TRBJ2-7; CDR3 length: 14; CDR3 protein: CASSPSGVQGEQYF; CDR3 DNA: TGTGCCAGCTCACCTAGCGGGGTGCAAGGCGAGCAGTACTTC
D gene: NA; V gene: TRBV27; clone size: once; J gene: TRBJ1-2; CDR3 length: 14; CDR3 protein: CASSLLGRNYGYTF; CDR3 DNA: TGTGCCAGCAGTTTATTGGGCAGAAACTATGGCTACACCTTC
D gene: NA; V gene: TRBV5-1; clone size: NA; J gene: TRBJ2-7; CDR3 length: 16; CDR3 protein: CASTFGPGGTNYEQYF; CDR3 DNA: TGCGCCAGCACCTTCGGCCCGGGCGGGACCAACTACGAGCAGTACTTC
D gene: NA; V gene: TRBV9; clone size: NA; J gene: TRBJ2-3; CDR3 length: 12; CDR3 protein: CASSVGADTQYF; CDR3 DNA: TGTGCCAGCAGCGTAGGAGCAGATACGCAGTATTTT
D gene: TRBD2; V gene: TRBV6-7; clone size: NA; J gene: TRBJ2-7; CDR3 length: 14; CDR3 protein: CASRRTSGSYEQYF; CDR3 DNA: TGTGCCAGCCGTAGGACTAGCGGCTCCTACGAGCAGTACTTC
D gene: NA; V gene: TRBV19; clone size: once; J gene: TRBJ2-7; CDR3 length: 13; CDR3 protein: CASSIWGGNEQYF; CDR3 DNA: TGTGCCAGTAGTATTTGGGGCGGCAACGAGCAGTACTTC
D gene: NA; V gene: TRBV2; clone size: NA; J gene: TRBJ2-7; CDR3 length: 14; CDR3 protein: CASRWTALTYQQYF; CDR3 DNA: TGTGCCAGCAGATGGACAGCCCTTACGTATCAGCAGTACTTC
D gene: NA; V gene: TRBV19; clone size: NA; J gene: TRBJ1-5; CDR3 length: 14; CDR3 protein: CASSLRGAYQPQHF; CDR3 DNA: TGTGCCAGTAGTTTACGGGGGGCCTATCAGCCCCAGCATTTT
D gene: NA; V gene: TRBV5-1; clone size: NA; J gene: TRBJ1-1; CDR3 length: 14; CDR3 protein: CASSLKPINTEAFF; CDR3 DNA: TGCGCCAGCAGCCTGAAACCGATTAACACTGAAGCTTTCTTT
D gene: NA; V gene: TRBV9; clone size: NA; J gene: TRBJ1-2; CDR3 length: 14; CDR3 protein: CASSVAMDSYGYTF; CDR3 DNA: TGTGCCAGCAGCGTAGCGATGGATTCCTATGGCTACACCTTC
D gene: TRBD2; V gene: TRBV2; clone size: NA; J gene: TRBJ2-1; CDR3 length: 15; CDR3 protein: CASRTQTSPFNEQFF; CDR3 DNA: TGTGCCAGCAGAACCCAGACTAGCCCGTTCAATGAGCAGTTCTTC
D gene: TRBD1; V gene: TRBV25-1; clone size: NA; J gene: TRBJ2-1; CDR3 length: 17; CDR3 protein: CASSEFDPGQGVGEQFF; CDR3 DNA: TGTGCCAGCAGTGAGTTCGACCCGGGACAGGGGGTTGGGGAGCAGTTCTTC
D gene: NA; V gene: TRBV30; clone size: NA; J gene: TRBJ2-3; CDR3 length: 12; CDR3 protein: CAWSVSADTQYF; CDR3 DNA: TGTGCCTGGAGTGTATCAGCAGATACGCAGTATTTT
D gene: NA; V gene: TRBV5-1; clone size: NA; J gene: TRBJ2-2; CDR3 length: 16; CDR3 protein: CASSLTGPPNTGELFF; CDR3 DNA: TGCGCCAGCAGCTTAACGGGTCCACCGAACACCGGGGAGCTGTTTTTT
D gene: TRBD2; V gene: TRBV7-3; clone size: NA; J gene: TRBJ2-1; CDR3 length: 16; CDR3 protein: CASSLRLAGGPEEQFF; CDR3 DNA: TGTGCCAGCAGCTTAAGACTAGCGGGAGGGCCAGAAGAGCAGTTCTTC